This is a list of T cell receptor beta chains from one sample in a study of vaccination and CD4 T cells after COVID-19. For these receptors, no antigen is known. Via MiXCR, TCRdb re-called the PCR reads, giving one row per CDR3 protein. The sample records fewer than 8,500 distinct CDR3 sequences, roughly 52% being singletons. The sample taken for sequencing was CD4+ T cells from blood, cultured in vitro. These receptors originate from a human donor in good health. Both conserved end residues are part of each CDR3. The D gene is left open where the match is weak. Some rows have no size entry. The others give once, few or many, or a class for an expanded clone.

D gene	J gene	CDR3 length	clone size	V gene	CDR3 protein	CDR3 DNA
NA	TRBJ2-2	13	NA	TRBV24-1	CATSVPGTGELFF	TGTGCCACCAGTGTCCCCGGCACCGGGGAGCTGTTTTTT
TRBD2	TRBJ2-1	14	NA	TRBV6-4	CASSDGRGSDEQFF	TGTGCCAGCAGTGACGGGCGGGGGAGTGATGAGCAGTTCTTC
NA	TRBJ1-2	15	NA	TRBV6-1	CASTGMGSGNYGYTF	TGTGCCAGCACCGGGATGGGCTCGGGAAACTATGGCTACACCTTC
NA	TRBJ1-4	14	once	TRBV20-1	CSARDRVGGGKLFF	TGCAGTGCTAGAGACCGAGTAGGAGGCGGAAAACTGTTTTTT
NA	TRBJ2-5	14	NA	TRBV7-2	CASSLVGQLETQYF	TGTGCCAGCAGCTTAGTAGGGCAGTTAGAGACCCAGTACTTC
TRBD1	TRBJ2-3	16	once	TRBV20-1	CSAVIRDRGLTDTQYF	TGCAGTGCCGTCATCCGGGACAGGGGGTTAACAGATACGCAGTATTTT
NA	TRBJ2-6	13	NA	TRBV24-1	CATASSGANVLTF	TGTGCCACCGCCAGCTCTGGGGCCAACGTCCTGACTTTC
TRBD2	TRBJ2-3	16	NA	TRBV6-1	CASSPQLAGGPDTQYF	TGTGCCAGCAGTCCGCAACTAGCGGGGGGGCCCGATACGCAGTATTTT
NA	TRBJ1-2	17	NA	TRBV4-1	CASSQDKWAGVTYGYTF	TGCGCCAGCAGCCAAGATAAATGGGCAGGGGTGACCTATGGCTACACCTTC
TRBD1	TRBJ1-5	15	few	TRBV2	CASSYGQGSFQPQHF	TGTGCCAGCAGTTATGGACAGGGAAGTTTTCAGCCCCAGCATTTT
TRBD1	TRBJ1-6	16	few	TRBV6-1	CASSGGAGTGISPLHF	TGTGCCAGCAGTGGAGGGGCCGGGACAGGGATTTCACCCCTCCACTTT
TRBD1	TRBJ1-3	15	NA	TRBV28	CASSLSQGASNTIYF	TGTGCCAGCAGTTTAAGTCAGGGGGCGTCCAACACCATATATTTT
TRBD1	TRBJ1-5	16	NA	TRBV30	CAWSVARTGGNQPQHF	TGTGCCTGGAGTGTAGCCCGGACAGGGGGCAATCAGCCCCAGCATTTT
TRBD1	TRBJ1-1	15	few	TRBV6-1	CASSPQGPANTEAFF	TGTGCCAGCAGTCCACAGGGGCCTGCGAACACTGAAGCTTTCTTT
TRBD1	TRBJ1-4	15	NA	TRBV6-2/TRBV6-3	CASSYTGTGNEKLFF	TGTGCCAGCAGTTACACCGGGACAGGGAACGAAAAACTGTTTTTT
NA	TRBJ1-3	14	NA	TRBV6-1	CASTDSSSGNTIYF	TGTGCCAGCACTGACAGTTCCTCTGGAAACACCATATATTTT
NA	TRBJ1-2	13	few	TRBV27	CASSFGRLYGYTF	TGTGCCAGCAGTTTTGGCAGGCTCTATGGCTACACCTTC
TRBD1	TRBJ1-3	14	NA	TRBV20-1	CSATLQGAGNTIYF	TGCAGTGCTACTCTACAGGGGGCTGGAAACACCATATATTTT
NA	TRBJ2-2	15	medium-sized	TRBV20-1	CSAKPKAGGAGELFF	TGCAGTGCTAAGCCAAAGGCAGGTGGTGCCGGGGAGCTGTTTTTT
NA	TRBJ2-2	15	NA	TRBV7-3	CASSLQGSNTGELFF	TGTGCCAGCAGCTTGCAGGGGTCTAACACCGGGGAGCTGTTTTTT
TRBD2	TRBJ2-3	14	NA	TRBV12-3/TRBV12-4	CASSLLAGTDTQYF	TGTGCCAGCAGTTTACTAGCGGGCACAGATACGCAGTATTTT
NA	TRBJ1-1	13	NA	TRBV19	CASSLLDSPEAFF	TGTGCCAGTAGCCTCCTGGACAGTCCTGAAGCTTTCTTT
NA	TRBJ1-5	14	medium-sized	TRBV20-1	CSASTIGVDQPQHF	TGCAGTGCATCTACGATAGGGGTAGATCAGCCCCAGCATTTT
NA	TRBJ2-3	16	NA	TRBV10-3	CAISESIGGHTDTQYF	TGTGCCATCAGTGAGTCTATAGGGGGACACACAGATACGCAGTATTTT
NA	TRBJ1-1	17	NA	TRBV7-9	CASSSPAAAYMNTEAFF	TGTGCCAGCAGCTCCCCGGCCGCCGCGTACATGAACACTGAAGCTTTCTTT
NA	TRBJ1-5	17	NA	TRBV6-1	CASSEALQGRNNQPQHF	TGTGCCAGCAGTGAAGCGCTACAGGGTAGGAACAATCAGCCCCAGCATTTT
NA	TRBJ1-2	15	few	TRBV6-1	CASSPRPGSNGGYTF	TGTGCCAGCAGTCCCCGCCCAGGGTCAAACGGGGGCTACACCTTC
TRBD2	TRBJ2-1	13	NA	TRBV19	CASRTSGTYEQFF	TGTGCCAGTAGAACTAGCGGGACGTATGAGCAGTTCTTC